Listed below are T cell receptor beta chains from one sample, sequenced in a study of graft-versus-host responses after intestinal transplantation. Data came from immunoSEQ multiplex PCR; TCRdb stores just in-frame clones and leaves some out. This sample has over 100,000 clones; 90% to 95% occur once, and the top ten carry approximately 0.22%. Their specific antigens are unknown. The sequencing used unstimulated CD4+ T cells sorted from spleen or lymph node cells, collected before transplant. Source of these receptors: a human donor who was the organ donor for an intestinal transplant. CDR3s include the opening cysteine and the closing phenylalanine or tryptophan. The order of the fields is CDR3 DNA, CDR3 protein, clone size, V gene, D gene, J gene. D genes are given only for firm matches. Expanded clones are given a class, and other clones once, few, many or no size at all.

DNA: TGCAGCGTTGGAGTAACGGGACAGTATAATGAAAAACTGTTTTTT; CDR3: CSVGVTGQYNEKLFF; size: .; V: TRBV29-1; D: TRBD1; J: TRBJ1-4
DNA: TGTGCCACCAGCAAGGCCCCGCTGACAGGGGTGGATCTGGAGCAGTACTTC; CDR3: CATSKAPLTGVDLEQYF; size: once; V: TRBV15; D: TRBD1; J: TRBJ2-7
DNA: TGTGCCAGCAGCGCCGGGACGATGAGAGAGCAGTACTTC; CDR3: CASSAGTMREQYF; size: .; V: TRBV7-2; D: .; J: TRBJ2-7
DNA: TGTGCCAGCAGAGGTGGGAGCGACGAGCAGTACTTC; CDR3: CASRGGSDEQYF; size: once; V: TRBV6-5; D: .; J: TRBJ2-7
DNA: TGCGCCAGCAGTGAGTCCGGGATAGCGGGAGGCGTGGGATACGAGCAGTACTTC; CDR3: CASSESGIAGGVGYEQYF; size: .; V: TRBV10-1; D: TRBD2; J: TRBJ2-7
DNA: TGTGCCAGCAGCTTGGGATTTACAGATACGCAGTATTTT; CDR3: CASSLGFTDTQYF; size: .; V: TRBV5-4; D: .; J: TRBJ2-3
DNA: TGTGCCACCAGCAGCAGGATGCCGAACACTGAAGCTTTCTTT; CDR3: CATSSRMPNTEAFF; size: .; V: TRBV15; D: .; J: TRBJ1-1
DNA: TGTGCCAGCAGCTTAACTCGCGATCAGCCCCAGCATTTT; CDR3: CASSLTRDQPQHF; size: .; V: TRBV7-2; D: .; J: TRBJ1-5
DNA: TGTGCCAGTAGTATGGGGGGGGCCGGGACAGGAGCCTACGAGCAGTACTTC; CDR3: CASSMGGAGTGAYEQYF; size: .; V: TRBV19; D: .; J: TRBJ2-7
DNA: TGCGCCAGGCGGGCGAGGAGCTCTGGGGCCAACGTCCTGACTTTC; CDR3: CARRARSSGANVLTF; size: .; V: TRBV10-2; D: .; J: TRBJ2-6
DNA: TGTGCCAGCAGTGAAGTAGGGCAGGGCGAGCAGTACTTC; CDR3: CASSEVGQGEQYF; size: .; V: TRBV6-5; D: .; J: TRBJ2-7
DNA: TGTGCCAGCAGCTTAGTACCTCGGGGACCAGATACGCAGTATTTT; CDR3: CASSLVPRGPDTQYF; size: .; V: TRBV7-2; D: .; J: TRBJ2-3
DNA: TGTGCCAGCAGCTTGGGGGATAGCTCCTACAATGAGCAGTTCTTC; CDR3: CASSLGDSSYNEQFF; size: .; V: TRBV5-4; D: .; J: TRBJ2-1
DNA: TGTGCCTGGGGAGGGACAGGGCTCATGAACACTGAAGCTTTCTTT; CDR3: CAWGGTGLMNTEAFF; size: .; V: TRBV30; D: TRBD1; J: TRBJ1-1
DNA: TGTGCCAGCAGCCCGCGGCGGGGTGGAGCAGATACGCAGTATTTT; CDR3: CASSPRRGGADTQYF; size: .; V: TRBV7-2; D: .; J: TRBJ2-3
DNA: TGTGCCAGCACGGGGAGGTCACATGGCTACACCTTC; CDR3: CASTGRSHGYTF; size: few; V: TRBV2; D: .; J: TRBJ1-2
DNA: TGTGCCAGCAGGTTGATGAGCTCCTACAATGAGCAGTTCTTC; CDR3: CASRLMSSYNEQFF; size: few; V: TRBV6-6; D: .; J: TRBJ2-1
DNA: TGTGCCAGCAGCGAGAGACAGGGGGCCATAGATACGCAGTATTTT; CDR3: CASSERQGAIDTQYF; size: .; V: TRBV11-2; D: TRBD1; J: TRBJ2-3
DNA: TGCGCCAGCAGCTTGTTTCCCGGATACTACGAGCAGTACTTC; CDR3: CASSLFPGYYEQYF; size: .; V: TRBV5-1; D: .; J: TRBJ2-7
DNA: TGTGCCAGCAGCTTAGATTCAGGGAAGGGTCAGCCCCAGCATTTT; CDR3: CASSLDSGKGQPQHF; size: .; V: TRBV7-2; D: .; J: TRBJ1-5
DNA: TGTGCCAGCAGACTCCTCGGAGTTAGCGGGAGGGGGGAGACCCAGTACTTC; CDR3: CASRLLGVSGRGETQYF; size: .; V: TRBV2; D: TRBD2; J: TRBJ2-5
DNA: TGTGCCACCAGGGGAGACGATAGCGGCTACACCTTC; CDR3: CATRGDDSGYTF; size: .; V: TRBV2; D: .; J: TRBJ1-2
DNA: TGCGCCAGCAGCTACAGGGAGAGCAATGAGCAGTTCTTC; CDR3: CASSYRESNEQFF; size: .; V: TRBV5-1; D: .; J: TRBJ2-1
DNA: TGCGCCAGCAGCCAAGAGGAAGGGGCTAGGGGCGTAATGCGAGAGACCCAGTACTTC; CDR3: CASSQEEGARGVMRETQYF; size: .; V: TRBV4-1; D: .; J: TRBJ2-5
DNA: TGTGCCAGCAGCCGAGGACAGGGTAGCACCGGGGAGCTGTTTTTT; CDR3: CASSRGQGSTGELFF; size: .; V: TRBV6-1; D: TRBD1; J: TRBJ2-2
DNA: TGCGCCAGCAGCCGGGGACTAGCGGGAGTAGGGGGGGCCAACGTCCTGACTTTC; CDR3: CASSRGLAGVGGANVLTF; size: .; V: TRBV4-1; D: TRBD2; J: TRBJ2-6
DNA: TGTGCCAGTAGTATACTCTCTGGAAACACCATATATTTT; CDR3: CASSILSGNTIYF; size: few; V: TRBV19; D: .; J: TRBJ1-3
DNA: TGTGCCAGCAGCTTACAGGACACCTCCTACAATGAGCAGTTCTTC; CDR3: CASSLQDTSYNEQFF; size: .; V: TRBV7-2; D: .; J: TRBJ2-1
DNA: TGTGCCAGCAGTTTATGGTCTTCCCGGGAAGAGACCCAGTACTTC; CDR3: CASSLWSSREETQYF; size: .; V: TRBV6-5; D: .; J: TRBJ2-5
DNA: TGTGCCAGCAGTTTATTCCTGACAGGAGCCAAAAACATTCAGTACTTC; CDR3: CASSLFLTGAKNIQYF; size: .; V: TRBV28; D: .; J: TRBJ2-4
DNA: TGTGCCAGCAGTTTAGTTCACTTGGCAGTAAATGCTTTCTTT; CDR3: CASSLVHLAVNAFF; size: .; V: TRBV28; D: .; J: TRBJ1-1
DNA: TGTGCCAGCAGTTTAAAAATACAGGGGGGAAACTATGGCTACACCTTC; CDR3: CASSLKIQGGNYGYTF; size: .; V: TRBV6-5; D: TRBD1; J: TRBJ1-2
DNA: TGTGCCAGCAGCTTAGGCCTCCAGGGGGCTCAGCCCCAGCATTTT; CDR3: CASSLGLQGAQPQHF; size: .; V: TRBV7-2; D: TRBD1; J: TRBJ1-5